The rows below give T cell receptor beta chains drawn from one sample of a study of EBV T-cell therapy then PD-1 blockade in nasopharyngeal carcinoma. For these TCRs, the target antigens are not known. Here immunoSEQ multiplex PCR was the method, and the copy in TCRdb shows in-frame clones only, minus some. The sample records fewer than 20,000 clones, almost 85% being singletons. The specimen comprised CD8+ T cells from blood, sampled around day 30 from a patient whose treatment included autologous EBV-specific T cells and nivolumab. Receptors originate from a man aged 35 to 55 with nasopharyngeal carcinoma. The CDR3 runs from the conserved cysteine through the conserved F or W. D genes are given only for firm matches. Where a row states a size, it is once, few, many or the class of an expanded clone; other rows omit it.

clone size	D gene	V gene	J gene	CDR3 protein	CDR3 DNA
.	.	TRBV18	TRBJ1-2	CASSPLGGPRGGYTF	TGTGCCAGCTCACCTCTCGGGGGCCCGAGGGGTGGCTACACCTTC
few	TRBD1	TRBV5-5	TRBJ2-7	CASIEGQGIDYEQYF	TGTGCCAGCATCGAAGGACAGGGGATTGACTACGAGCAGTACTTC
once	.	TRBV20-1	TRBJ1-1	CSASDSFAFF	TGCAGTGCAAGTGACAGTTTCGCTTTCTTT
.	.	TRBV2	TRBJ2-6	CASSEVWGSGANVLTF	TGTGCCAGCAGTGAAGTGTGGGGCTCTGGGGCCAACGTCCTGACTTTC
.	.	TRBV4-3	TRBJ1-3	CASSQAGLGNTIYF	TGCGCCAGCAGCCAAGCAGGACTCGGAAACACCATATATTTT
.	.	TRBV7-6	TRBJ2-5	CASSLFVLKAETQYF	TGTGCCAGCAGCTTATTCGTCCTTAAAGCGGAGACCCAGTACTTC
.	.	TRBV3-1/TRBV3-2	TRBJ2-2	CASSQGLGVTGELFF	TGTGCCAGCAGCCAAGGGCTCGGGGTGACCGGGGAGCTGTTTTTT
.	.	TRBV7-8	TRBJ1-6	CASSLAGKKSPLHF	TGTGCCAGCAGCTTAGCAGGGAAAAAGTCACCCCTCCACTTT
.	.	TRBV4-1	TRBJ2-5	CASSHRMEETQYF	TGCGCCAGCAGCCATCGTATGGAAGAGACCCAGTACTTC
.	.	TRBV7-2	TRBJ1-1	CASSLLGANTEAFF	TGTGCCAGCAGCTTGTTGGGGGCGAACACTGAAGCTTTCTTT
.	.	TRBV30	TRBJ1-1	CAWSGLGVYTEAFF	TGTGCCTGGAGTGGGTTGGGGGTATACACTGAAGCTTTCTTT
once	.	TRBV2	TRBJ1-3	CASGRDTIYF	TGTGCCAGCGGCCGGGACACCATATATTTT
.	TRBD1	TRBV27	TRBJ1-1	CASSLLPPGQGAIEAFF	TGTGCCAGCAGTTTATTACCCCCGGGACAGGGGGCTATTGAAGCTTTCTTT
.	TRBD2	TRBV4-3	TRBJ2-3	CASSQDPSGGADTQYF	TGCGCCAGCAGCCAAGATCCTAGCGGGGGGGCAGATACGCAGTATTTT
.	.	TRBV3-1/TRBV3-2	TRBJ1-3	CASSQVRQEPGNTIYF	TGTGCCAGCAGCCAAGTACGGCAGGAACCTGGAAACACCATATATTTT
.	TRBD2	TRBV27	TRBJ2-1	CASSLSPGSGAYNEQFF	TGTGCCAGCAGTTTATCTCCGGGTAGCGGGGCTTACAATGAGCAGTTCTTC
.	TRBD1	TRBV6-4	TRBJ2-1	CASSDSDRGEQFF	TGTGCCAGCAGTGACTCGGACAGGGGTGAGCAGTTCTTC
.	TRBD2	TRBV19	TRBJ2-1	CASSGGEGYNEQFF	TGTGCCAGTAGTGGGGGGGAGGGCTACAATGAGCAGTTCTTC
few	TRBD1	TRBV7-9	TRBJ2-7	CASSADPGQGAYEQYF	TGTGCCAGCAGCGCTGACCCGGGACAGGGGGCCTACGAGCAGTACTTC
.	TRBD1	TRBV5-4	TRBJ2-4	CASSGQGSLAKNIQYF	TGTGCCAGCAGCGGACAGGGCTCCTTAGCCAAAAACATTCAGTACTTC
.	.	TRBV7-9	TRBJ1-2	CASSLSGTEANHGYTF	TGTGCCAGCAGCCTAAGCGGGACCGAAGCGAACCATGGCTACACCTTC
.	.	TRBV13	TRBJ1-4	CASSFSGLQKLFF	TGTGCCAGCAGTTTCTCGGGACTCCAGAAACTGTTTTTT